Below, one T cell receptor beta chain is given with its context. Its antigen is not known. This specimen includes other DNA sequences encoding the same CDR3. These data are taken from a study of OX40 agonist ivuxolimab in advanced cancers. The wider study: As their treatment, patients were administered ivuxolimab, an agonistic anti-OX40 (CD134) antibody. General study results and limits: The mean number of expanded clones was higher in CD8+ T cells than in CD4+. The work left the antigen specificity of expanded peripheral T cells undetermined. The study found among the lowest clonal expansion in partial responders at 0.1-3.0 mg/kg.

Generated by immunoSEQ multiplex PCR, the TCRdb table keeps only in-frame clones and is missing some. Seen here are tens of thousands of clones, around 85% observed once, and the top ten hold 3% to 4.5%. Sequenced material: CD4+ or CD8+ T cells sorted from blood, taken in a trial of the OX40 agonist ivuxolimab. This TCR was recovered from an adult with an advanced solid tumor such as melanoma, head and neck, liver or kidney cancer.

The CDR3 bases are TGCGCCAGCAGCTTGGGTTCAGGGACTGAAGCTTTCTTT. Encoded protein: CASSLGSGTEAFF. This chain uses TRBV5-1 with TRBJ1-1, with a weak D call TRBD1 (5 bases). V was trimmed by 0 bases and J by 5 bases, leaving 8 bases between them. The CDR3 spans 13 residues. Germline V lookup: CDR1 SGHRS, CDR2 YFSETQ.